This T cell receptor beta chain was found in a study of resident and recirculating memory T cells in vitiligo. For the study at large: Each patient gave two lesional and two nonlesional epidermal shave biopsies, plus PBMCs.

CDR3 length: 14 residues. The V and J ends lost 10 bases and 0 bases, in that order; junction bases with no gene match: 5. The germline V gene encodes CDR1 LNHDA and CDR2 SQIVND (reference sequence). On this clone: Its specificity is unknown.

Assay: immunoSEQ multiplex PCR; the TCRdb copy retains only in-frame clones and omits some. Here the sample spans 72,000 or so clones, roughly nine tenths being singletons. Points from the study as a whole: No unique dominant TCR clone was found in vitiligo lesions.

Patients who had received treatment within the previous three months were excluded. This sequence originates from a male donor with vitiligo. The sample consisted of blood. The chain combines TRBV19 with TRBJ2-1, with 8 bases matching TRBD2. Here the CDR3 DNA reads TGTGCCACCCGCGGGGGGAGCTCCTACAATGAGCAGTTCTTC. It encodes CATRGGSSYNEQFF.